This T cell receptor (beta chain) is from a study of shared clonotypes between healthy human individuals. Only in-frame clones appear in the TCRdb table, and some are missing; sequencing was by immunoSEQ multiplex PCR. The sample yields around 700,000 clones, roughly 78% seen once. The donors, healthy adults who were HIV-negative, had experienced no recent acute infections or vaccinations. The V gene's germline CDR1 is SGHRS and CDR2 YFSETQ. This CDR3 comprises 16 residues. J lost 0 bases, V lost 5 bases, and 10 bases had no gene match. The receptor was isolated from a woman aged 25 to 45 in good health. Sequenced input: memory CD4+ T cells sorted from blood. Subset denoted: CD45RA-negative fraction. The rearrangement uses TRBV5-1 and TRBJ1-1; 7 positions match TRBD1. The CDR3 region is CASSRATGDMNTEAFF. The CDR3 DNA reads as TGCGCCAGCAGTCGAGCTACAGGGGATATGAACACTGAAGCTTTCTTT.